This is a list of T cell receptor beta chains from one sample in a study of CD4 T cells in relation to SARS-CoV-2 and coronaviruses. These receptors are not linked to any known antigen. Data came from immunoSEQ multiplex PCR; TCRdb stores just in-frame clones and leaves some out. The sample yields approximately 11,000 clones, 84% seen once. The sequencing sample was made of CD4+ T cells from PBMCs, cultured in vitro. Receptors originate from a human donor in good health. Both conserved end residues are part of each CDR3. D genes are given only for firm matches. Not all rows give a size; the values are once, few, many and, for expanded clones, a class.

v_gene	j_gene	d_gene	abundance	CDR3aa	CDR3nt
TRBV6-5	TRBJ2-4	TRBD1	-	CASSYGGQGQNIQYF	TGTGCCAGCAGTTACGGTGGACAGGGGCAAAACATTCAGTACTTC
TRBV7-2	TRBJ1-5	-	-	CASSSGGYNQPQHF	TGTGCCAGCAGCTCCGGGGGCTACAATCAGCCCCAGCATTTT
TRBV19	TRBJ2-2	-	few	CASSSTGPSDYGELFF	TGTGCCAGTAGTTCGACAGGTCCCTCGGATTACGGGGAGCTGTTTTTT
TRBV7-2	TRBJ1-2	TRBD1	-	CASSFAQGAGYGYTF	TGTGCCAGCAGCTTCGCCCAGGGGGCAGGCTATGGCTACACCTTC
TRBV10-2	TRBJ1-6	-	-	CASSESWRDNSPLHF	TGCGCCAGCAGTGAGTCGTGGAGGGACAATTCACCCCTCCACTTT
TRBV7-9	TRBJ1-2	TRBD1	once	CASSSRQGIYGYTF	TGTGCCAGCAGCTCCCGACAGGGAATCTATGGCTACACCTTC
TRBV9	TRBJ2-7	-	-	CASSPQATYEQYF	TGTGCCAGCAGCCCGCAGGCTACCTACGAGCAGTACTTC
TRBV11-2	TRBJ2-3	TRBD2	-	CASSRTGGATDTQYF	TGTGCCAGCAGCAGGACGGGAGGGGCCACAGATACGCAGTATTTT
TRBV12-5	TRBJ1-5	-	few	CASGLDLGRQRHF	TGTGCTAGTGGTTTGGATTTGGGACGTCAAAGGCATTTT
TRBV28	TRBJ2-4	TRBD2	-	CASSRGGVDIQYF	TGTGCCAGCAGTCGCGGGGGGGTGGACATTCAGTACTTC
TRBV5-6	TRBJ1-2	-	-	CASSLLGGSMGYTF	TGTGCCAGCAGCTTGTTAGGTGGGAGTATGGGCTACACCTTC
TRBV6-6	TRBJ1-1	TRBD1	-	CASTPPGTANTEAFF	TGTGCCAGCACCCCACCCGGGACAGCCAACACTGAAGCTTTCTTT
TRBV7-2	TRBJ1-5	-	-	CASSPGGQPQHF	TGTGCCAGCAGCCCTGGAGGTCAGCCCCAGCATTTT
TRBV15	TRBJ1-2	TRBD1	-	CATSRLQGRYTF	TGTGCCACCAGCAGGCTACAGGGGCGCTACACCTTC
TRBV11-3	TRBJ2-2	-	-	CASSSSAGGGTGELFF	TGTGCCAGCAGCTCCTCGGCAGGGGGAGGCACCGGGGAGCTGTTTTTT
TRBV25-1	TRBJ2-1	TRBD2	-	CASSDRTSGKFEQFF	TGTGCCAGCAGTGACCGAACTAGCGGGAAATTTGAGCAGTTCTTC
TRBV6-2/TRBV6-3	TRBJ1-5	TRBD1	-	CASSEGQMGKPQHF	TGTGCCAGCAGTGAGGGACAGATGGGAAAGCCCCAGCATTTT
TRBV10-3	TRBJ1-1	-	-	CAITAEGRTEAFF	TGTGCCATCACTGCGGAAGGAAGGACTGAAGCTTTCTTT
TRBV28	TRBJ1-2	-	-	CASSWSGQLTNYGYTF	TGTGCCAGCAGTTGGTCCGGACAGTTGACTAACTATGGCTACACCTTC
TRBV27	TRBJ2-1	TRBD2	-	CARVPSGGMGDEQFF	TGTGCCCGTGTTCCTAGCGGGGGTATGGGCGATGAGCAGTTCTTC
TRBV30	TRBJ2-5	-	-	CAWSPPGETQYF	TGTGCCTGGAGTCCCCCCGGGGAGACCCAGTACTTC